These 2 T cell receptor beta chains were all obtained from the same sample, sequenced in a study of T cell repertoires in cytomegalovirus infection. TCRdb ran MiXCR on the reads and lists one entry per CDR3 protein. The sample holds just under 550,000 distinct CDR3 sequences, less than 30% seen once. The source material was PBMCs. The receptors were gathered from a human donor in good health (CMV status not recorded). Some clones in this sample may be carry-over from other donors' samples.

This clonotype occurred many times. V gene TRBV7-9 combines with J gene TRBJ2-1, with D maybe TRBD2 (6 bases). Between the trimmed V and J ends, which lost 1 base and 4 bases, there was a span of 8 bases. The germline V gene encodes CDR1 SEHNR and CDR2 FQNEAQ (reference sequence). The CDR3 length is 14 residues. The CDR3, as DNA: TGTGCCAGCAGCTTAGAGGCGGGATACAATGAGCAGTTCTTC. Its protein is CASSLEAGYNEQFF.

V gene TRBV12-3 or TRBV12-4 combines with J gene TRBJ1-2; the D gene is possibly TRBD1 (6 bases). V dropped 2 bases and J dropped 5 bases, with 9 bases sitting between them. This CDR3 comprises 13 residues. The CDR3 sequence is CASSLSGVYGYTF. Written as DNA, the CDR3 is TGTGCCAGCAGTTTATCAGGGGTGTATGGCTACACCTTC.